The 26 T cell receptor beta chains given below trace back to one sample, sequenced in a study of blood T cell repertoires in COVID-19 (dated by TCRdb to the early 2020s). Libraries were prepared through the immunoSEQ multiplex PCR assay. TCRdb carries this immuneACCESS record with in-frame sequences only. Its versions omit some clonotypes, under half of them owing to an unresolved V gene in the studies checked, with the rest unexplained. This sample comprises about 270,000 clones, more than 75% of them detected only once. Of the sample, 5.5% to 6.5% is held by the ten largest clones. Sequencing used peripheral blood. The receptors stem from an elderly woman with COVID-19, enrolled during active disease.

As regards this clone: In the same sample, other DNA sequences code for this CDR3. The V and J genes are TRBV6-4 and TRBJ1-5; D is unresolved. The CDR3 sequence is 14 residues long. Trimming removed 3 bases from V and 4 bases from J, with 10 bases in between. Germline V gene data show CDR1 as MRHNA and CDR2 as SNTAGT. Here the CDR3 reads CASSEAGGNQPQHF. As DNA, the CDR3 is TGTGCCAGCAGTGAAGCAGGTGGTAATCAGCCCCAGCATTTT.

The V and J genes are TRBV6-2 or TRBV6-3 and TRBJ2-5; D perhaps matches TRBD2 (5 bases). The CDR3 runs to 17 residues. Trimming took off 4 bases at V and 0 bases at J, with 18 bases between the two ends. Germline V gives CDR1 MNHEY, CDR2 SVGEGT. As DNA, the CDR3 is TGTGCCAGCAGTTTTCCCCCCGGGAAAAGGTACCAAGAGACCCAGTACTTC. Protein sequence: CASSFPPGKRYQETQYF.

The chain couples TRBV6-1 to TRBJ1-5; 11 bases are a match to TRBD1. The CDR3 runs to 18 residues. Germline assignment: CDR1 MNHNS and CDR2 SASEGT. V dropped 1 base and J dropped 2; count of bases not matched to a gene: 7. Here the CDR3 DNA reads TGTGCCAGCAGTGAAGTTGGGACAGGGGGTGGAGGCAATCAGCCCCAGCATTTT. It is translated as CASSEVGTGGGGNQPQHF.

The chain joins TRBV5-1 to TRBJ1-5, with a weak D call TRBD1 (5 bases). Germline-derived CDR1 and CDR2 are SGHRS and YFSETQ. CDR3 length: 15 residues. V gave up 1 base and J gave up 3 bases, with 11 bases separating them. The CDR3 DNA sequence: TGCGCCAGCAGCTTGTCGGGGGAGGTCAATCAGCCCCAGCATTTT. It translates to CASSLSGEVNQPQHF.

The chain couples TRBV19 to TRBJ1-4; 9 bases align to TRBD1. The length of the CDR3 is 16 residues. With 5 bases clipped from V and 5 bases from J, the junction kept 9 bases outside the gene matches. The germline CDR1 and CDR2 sequences are LNHDA and SQIVND (reference sequence). CDR3 bases: TGTGCCAGTAGTTCACTCCCGGGACAGGGCAATGAAAAACTGTTTTTT. Encoded protein: CASSSLPGQGNEKLFF.

This chain joins TRBV6-2 or TRBV6-3 and TRBJ1-1; unclear D gene. Germline CDR1 and CDR2: MNHEY and SVGEGT. V was cut by 2 bases and J by 8 bases, with 6 bases left in between. The CDR3 length is 11 residues. CDR3 bases: TGTGCCAGCAGTTACATATCCGAAGCTTTCTTT. Protein sequence: CASSYISEAFF.

The chain recombines TRBV24-1 with TRBJ2-1, with TRBD1 identical over 10 bases. The CDR3 contains 15 residues. Germline CDR1 and CDR2: KGHDR and SFDVKD. The V gene end was trimmed by 5 bases and the J gene end by 5 bases; junction bases not matched to a gene: 5. The CDR3 here is CATSGGTGVDNEQFF. The CDR3 DNA follows: TGTGCCACCAGTGGAGGGACAGGGGTAGACAATGAGCAGTTCTTC.

The rearrangement links TRBV9 to TRBJ1-4; D call uncertain. This CDR3 spans 14 amino acids. V was pared by 2 bases and J by 3 bases, with 8 bases between. CDR1 is SGDLS, CDR2 YYNGEE, per germline. The CDR3 bases are TGTGCCAGCAGCGTGACAAGGTCTAATGAAAAACTGTTTTTT. Translating gives CASSVTRSNEKLFF.

This clone has more than one count but fewer than ten. The chain recombines TRBV2 with TRBJ2-2; 8 bases line up with TRBD1. Germline assignment: CDR1 SNHLY and CDR2 FYNNEI. The CDR3 runs to 14 residues. The J segment lost 7 bases and the V segment lost 6 bases, leaving 7 bases of the junction unmatched. CDR3 protein: CASRADRAYGELFF. The CDR3 nucleotides are TGTGCCAGCAGGGCGGACAGGGCGTACGGGGAGCTGTTTTTT. Complete variable domain (other parts from reference TRBV2 and TRBJ2-2): EPEVTQTPSHQVTQMGQEVILRCVPISNHLYFYWYRQILGQKVEFLVSFYNNEISEKSEIFDDQFSVERPDGSNFTLKIRSTKLEDSAMYFCASRADRAYGELFFGEGSRLTVL.

V usage is TRBV3-1 (or the pseudogene TRBV3-2) and J usage is TRBJ2-1, with 15 bases that match TRBD2. The ends lost 3 bases at V and 8 bases at J; junction bases unmatched: 8. Germline-derived CDR1 and CDR2 are LGHDT and YNNKEL (reference sequence). The length of the CDR3 is 17 residues. This chain's CDR3 is CASSHFRTSGGADEQFF. CDR3 DNA sequence: TGTGCCAGCAGCCATTTTCGGACTAGCGGGGGGGCTGATGAGCAGTTCTTC.

The chain is built from TRBV7-2 and TRBJ1-2; tentative D call: TRBD1 (6 bases). The CDR3 runs 15 residues. CDR1 is SGHTA, CDR2 FQGNSA, per germline. V was clipped by 1 base and J by 7 bases, with 16 bases between them. CDR3 in amino acids: CASSLERSGAGGYTF. CDR3 sequence (DNA): TGTGCCAGCAGCTTAGAAAGGTCAGGGGCAGGTGGCTACACCTTC.

This chain joins TRBV24-1 and TRBJ2-5; 9 bases match TRBD1. This CDR3 region has 17 residues. CDR1 and CDR2 (germline): KGHDR, SFDVKD. The trim removed 3 bases at V and 5 bases at J, leaving 12 bases unmatched. CDR3 protein: CATSDSPPGQGWETQYF. In DNA form, the CDR3 reads TGTGCCACCAGTGATAGCCCACCGGGACAGGGTTGGGAGACCCAGTACTTC.

J is TRBJ1-3 and V is TRBV2, with D possibly TRBD1 on 5 matching bases. The CDR3 is made up of 16 amino acids. The V gene lost 4 bases and the J gene lost 4 bases, with 17 bases spanning the gap. Germline loops: CDR1 SNHLY, CDR2 FYNNEI. This CDR3 reads CASSVGQGRTGNTIYF. CDR3 DNA: TGTGCCAGCAGTGTTGGGCAGGGAAGAACGGGAAACACCATATATTTT.

The chain joins TRBV10-2 to TRBJ2-5; no reliable D call. The germline CDR1 and CDR2 sequences are WSHSY and SAAADI. Deletions cut 3 bases from V and 12 bases from J, with 17 bases between. CDR3 length: 13 residues. The CDR3 nucleotides read TGCGCCAGCAGTGATCCCCCCACTCCGATAAAGTACTTC. Its protein is CASSDPPTPIKYF.

This chain joins TRBV3-1 (or the pseudogene TRBV3-2) and TRBJ1-5, with 12 bases fitting TRBD1. The CDR3 spans 16 residues. V was pared by 1 base and J by 6 bases, with 4 bases of the junction left unmatched. Germline CDR1 reads LGHDT; CDR2 reads YNNKEL (reference sequence). The CDR3 sequence: CASSQGGQGASQPQHF. CDR3 nucleotides: TGTGCCAGCAGCCAAGGGGGACAGGGGGCCAGTCAGCCCCAGCATTTT.

V usage is TRBV7-2 and J usage is TRBJ1-1, with D maybe TRBD1 (5 bases). V dropped 7 bases and J dropped 0 bases, with 6 bases sitting between them. Germline loops: CDR1 SGHTA, CDR2 FQGNSA. The CDR3 totals 12 residues. The CDR3 loop reads CASTGMNTEAFF. The CDR3 DNA reads TGTGCCAGCACAGGGATGAACACTGAAGCTTTCTTT.

The chain couples TRBV28 to TRBJ1-4, with D possibly being TRBD1 (5 bases). CDR1 MDHEN and CDR2 SYDVKM come from the germline V gene. This CDR3 is 19 amino acids long. Trimming shortened V by 5 bases and J by 0 bases, and 22 bases separated the two germline ends. The CDR3 sequence is CASSSTGGGIVATNEKLFF. The CDR3 DNA reads TGTGCCAGCAGTAGCACGGGGGGTGGGATAGTAGCAACTAATGAAAAACTGTTTTTT. The full variable domain, rest sourced from reference TRBV28 and TRBJ1-4, is DVKVTQSSRYLVKRTGEKVFLECVQDMDHENMFWYRQDPGLGLRLIYFSYDVKMKEKGDIPEGYSVSREKKERFSLILESASTNQTSMYLCASSSTGGGIVATNEKLFFGSGTQLSVL.

V gene TRBV21-1 combines with J gene TRBJ2-2; the D call TRBD1 from the table was never checked on the DNA. TRBV21-1 is a pseudogene locus. CDR3 length equals 20 residues. CDR3 in DNA: TGTGCCAGCGACGACAGGCTCTCCGGGCCATGGATCATAGGTCACGGGGAGCTGTTTTTT. Translation gives CASDDRLSGPWIIGHGELFF.

V is TRBV15 and J is TRBJ2-2, with 10 bases that match TRBD2. In germline, CDR1 is LNHNV, CDR2 YYDKDF (reference sequence). Trimming took 3 bases from V and 4 from J; bases not matched to a gene: 5. The CDR3 is 16 residues long. The CDR3 is CATSRSGGAATGELFF. The CDR3 DNA is TGTGCCACCAGCAGGAGCGGGGGGGCCGCCACCGGGGAGCTGTTTTTT.

The chain has TRBV28 and TRBJ1-2, with 9 bases lining up with TRBD1. Per germline, CDR1 MDHEN and CDR2 SYDVKM. With V trimmed by 3 bases and J by 3 bases, 5 bases remained unmatched. CDR3 length: 15 amino acids. The CDR3 DNA reads TGTGCCAGCAGTTTGAACAGGGGGCGGGACTATGGCTACACCTTC. It codes for CASSLNRGRDYGYTF.

This chain uses TRBV19 with TRBJ1-2; TRBD1 might be the D (5 bases). This CDR3 region has 13 residues. V was pared by 7 bases and J by 4 bases, with 13 bases between. Per germline, CDR1 LNHDA and CDR2 SQIVND (reference sequence). In DNA, the CDR3 is TGTGCCAGTAAGCTACGGGGGGGCTATGGCTACACCTTC. Translated, it gives CASKLRGGYGYTF.

The chain recombines TRBV3-1 (or the pseudogene TRBV3-2) with TRBJ2-5; perhaps TRBD2 as D (5 bases). Per the germline V gene, CDR1 is LGHDT and CDR2 is YNNKEL (reference sequence). V was shortened by 5 bases and J by 3 bases, with 13 bases between the two germline ends. The CDR3 length is 14 residues. Here the CDR3 reads CASSAGWGEETQYF. In DNA form, the CDR3 reads TGTGCCAGCAGCGCGGGTTGGGGAGAAGAGACCCAGTACTTC.

The chain links TRBV4-3 to TRBJ2-2; 11 positions match TRBD2. Germline CDR1 and CDR2: LGHNA and YSLEER. The CDR3 runs to 18 residues. Trimming took 0 bases from V and 7 from J; bases not matched to a gene: 10. In DNA, the CDR3 is TGCGCCAGCAGCCAAGATTGGAGTAGCGGGGGGGCCGTCGGGGAGCTGTTTTTT. This translates into CASSQDWSSGGAVGELFF.

This chain connects TRBV19 to TRBJ1-5, with D uncertain. V dropped 1 base and J dropped 0 bases, with 10 bases sitting between them. Germline V gene data show CDR1 as LNHDA and CDR2 as SQIVND (reference sequence). The CDR3 totals 16 residues. CDR3 residues: CASSIVSSYSNQPQHF. The CDR3 nucleotides are TGTGCCAGTAGTATAGTATCCAGTTATAGCAATCAGCCCCAGCATTTT.

The chain carries TRBV7-8 and TRBJ2-1; the match to TRBD2 covers 8 bases. V shed 1 base and J 10 bases; nucleotides not matched to a gene: 6. The CDR3 has 14 amino acids. Germline CDR1 is SGHVS and CDR2 is FQNEAQ. CDR3 nucleotides: TGTGCCAGCAGCTTAGGACTAGCGTTAAAAGAGCAGTTCTTC. Protein: CASSLGLALKEQFF.

This CDR3 reads CATSDPQGGTTYEQYF. In DNA form, the CDR3 reads TGTGCCACCAGTGATCCACAGGGGGGGACTACCTACGAGCAGTACTTC. V gene TRBV24-1 combines with J gene TRBJ2-7; TRBD1 might be the D (8 bases). The V end was cut by 3 bases, the J end by 2 bases, with 16 bases between. CDR1 is KGHDR and CDR2 is SFDVKD in the germline V gene. The CDR3 runs 16 residues.